This TCR beta chain was profiled in a study of cytomegalovirus exposure and HLA in healthy donors. Primers included in the PCR were 60 Vbeta and 13 Jbeta primers. The repertoire was sequenced with immunoSEQ multiplex PCR; TCRdb's copy has only in-frame clones and lacks some. Its listing shows under 100,000 clones. Sample: PBMCs. This TCR was recovered from a woman aged 25 to 39 in good health and CMV-seronegative.

In DNA, the CDR3 is TGTGCCAGAAGCTTAGGTTGGCTAGCCCGCTACAATGAGCAGTTCTTC. Protein: CARSLGWLARYNEQFF. This rearrangement joins TRBV7-5 to TRBJ2-1; the table calls TRBD2, which could not be checked here. TRBV7-5 is a pseudogene segment. The length of the CDR3 is 16 residues.